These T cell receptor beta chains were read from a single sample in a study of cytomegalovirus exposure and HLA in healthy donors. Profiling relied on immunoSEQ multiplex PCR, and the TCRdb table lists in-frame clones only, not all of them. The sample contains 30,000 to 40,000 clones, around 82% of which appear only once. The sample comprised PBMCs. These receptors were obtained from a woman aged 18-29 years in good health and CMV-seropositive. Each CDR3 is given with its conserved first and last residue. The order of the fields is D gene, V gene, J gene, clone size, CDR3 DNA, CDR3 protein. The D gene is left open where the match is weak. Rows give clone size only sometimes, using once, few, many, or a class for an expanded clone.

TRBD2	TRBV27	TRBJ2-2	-	TGTGCCAGCATGGATGGGCTAGCGGGTTTCGCCGGGGAGCTGTTTTTT	CASMDGLAGFAGELFF
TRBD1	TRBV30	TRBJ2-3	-	TGTGCCTGGGACAGGGGGCGTACAGATACGCAGTATTTT	CAWDRGRTDTQYF
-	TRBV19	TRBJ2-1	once	TGTGCCAGTAGTAAGACAGGCAGCTCCTACAATGAGCAGTTCTTC	CASSKTGSSYNEQFF
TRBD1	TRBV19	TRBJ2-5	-	TGTGCCAGTAGTCTCGGGACAGGGGGACTTCAAGAGACCCAGTACTTC	CASSLGTGGLQETQYF
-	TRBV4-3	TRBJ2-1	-	TGCGCCAGCAGCCAAAGGGGCTACAATGAGCAGTTCTTC	CASSQRGYNEQFF
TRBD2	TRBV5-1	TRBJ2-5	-	TGCGCCAGCAGCTTGGAGGGACTAGCGGGAGGGGAGACCCAGTACTTC	CASSLEGLAGGETQYF
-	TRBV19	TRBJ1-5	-	TGTGCCAGTAGTATGAAGTCCGGGAATCAGCCCCAGCATTTT	CASSMKSGNQPQHF
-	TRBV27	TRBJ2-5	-	TGTGCCAGCAGTTTATGGGGTTTGGGGGAGGTCCAGTACTTC	CASSLWGLGEVQYF
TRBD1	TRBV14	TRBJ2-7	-	TGTGCCAGCAGCTACACGGGACAGGGAGGATACGAGCAGTACTTC	CASSYTGQGGYEQYF
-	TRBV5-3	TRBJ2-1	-	TGTGCCAGAAGCCCACCCCTAGACCCCGATGAGCAGTTCTTC	CARSPPLDPDEQFF
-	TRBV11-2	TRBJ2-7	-	TGTGCCAGCAGCTTAGTTTGGGGACACGGATACGAGCAGTACTTC	CASSLVWGHGYEQYF
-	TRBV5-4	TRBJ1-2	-	TGTGCCAGCAGCACCGGGACTTATGGCTACACCTTC	CASSTGTYGYTF
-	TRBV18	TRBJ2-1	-	TGTGCCAGCTCCACCAGGGGGGCTTACGATGAGCAGTTCTTC	CASSTRGAYDEQFF
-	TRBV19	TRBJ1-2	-	TGTGCCAGTAGAAGCTACTCAGGGATCTACACCTTC	CASRSYSGIYTF
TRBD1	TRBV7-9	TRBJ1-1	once	TGTGCCAGCAGTTCAGGTAGGGACAGCTTGAACACTGAAGCTTTCTTT	CASSSGRDSLNTEAFF
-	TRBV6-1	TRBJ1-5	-	TGTGCCAGCGTGGTGTCGGAGAATCAGCCCCAGCATTTT	CASVVSENQPQHF
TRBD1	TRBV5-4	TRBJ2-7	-	TGTGCCAGCAGCTCCGGACAGGCCTCCTACGAGCAGTACTTC	CASSSGQASYEQYF
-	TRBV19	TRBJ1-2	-	TGTGCCAGTAGCGACGGGATAGACTATGGCTACACCTTC	CASSDGIDYGYTF
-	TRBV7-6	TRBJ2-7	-	TGTGCCAGCAGCTTAGCGCGGGCGGCTGGCGAGCAGTACTTC	CASSLARAAGEQYF
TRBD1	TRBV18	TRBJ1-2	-	TGTGCCAGCTCACAGGGGGCGGGAAACTATGGCTACACCTTC	CASSQGAGNYGYTF
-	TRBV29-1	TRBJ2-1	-	TGCAGCGTAGAAGACGGGGATTCGAATGAGCAGTTCTTC	CSVEDGDSNEQFF
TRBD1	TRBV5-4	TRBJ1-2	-	TGTGCCAGCAGGGCTCCGACAGGGGCAAATGGCTACACCTTC	CASRAPTGANGYTF